The 10 T cell receptor beta chains below all came from one sample that was sequenced in a study of blood T cell repertoires in COVID-19 (TCRdb year 2020). Libraries were made using the immunoSEQ multiplex PCR assay. Imported from immuneACCESS, the table was reduced by TCRdb to in-frame sequences with V and J called. These copies leave out some clones; in studies compared against another copy, an unresolved V gene accounts for under half, and the cause of the remainder is not known. For this sample there are 50,000 to 60,000 clones; roughly 84% appear just once. Roughly a tenth of the sample comes from the top ten. The sequenced material came from peripheral blood. The receptors come from a man older than 75 with COVID-19, enrolled during active disease.

This clone was observed a handful of times. This chain joins TRBV11-3 and TRBJ2-2; D not resolved. Germline values: CDR1 SGHNT, CDR2 YENEEA. Trimming cost V 0 bases and J 0 bases, with 8 bases left between them. The CDR3 consists of 16 residues. CDR3 residues: CASSLDPGANTGELFF. The DNA of the CDR3 is TGTGCCAGCAGCTTAGATCCAGGCGCGAACACCGGGGAGCTGTTTTTT. The variable domain in full, completed from reference TRBV11-3 and TRBJ2-2, reads EAGVVQSPRYKIIEKKQPVAFWCNPISGHNTLYWYLQNLGQGPELLIRYENEEAVDDSQLPKDRFSAERLKGVDSTLKIQPAELGDSAVYLCASSLDPGANTGELFFGEGSRLTVL.

V is TRBV9 and J is TRBJ2-5; tentative D call: TRBD1 (6 bases). This CDR3 region has 16 residues. Germline CDR1 and CDR2: SGDLS and YYNGEE. Trimming shortened V by 4 bases and J by 5 bases, and 21 bases separated the two germline ends. CDR3 nucleotide sequence: TGTGCCAGCAGCCCAGGGATGGGGGCGCGAGCGGAGACCCAGTACTTC. The encoded protein is CASSPGMGARAETQYF.

The chain combines TRBV6-2 or TRBV6-3 with TRBJ2-1, with 8 positions matching TRBD2. V lost 4 bases to trimming and J lost 10 bases; unmatched junction nucleotides: 3. The germline V gene has CDR1 MNHEY and CDR2 SVGEGT. The CDR3 totals 12 residues. The CDR3 sequence is CASSWSGGEQFF. The CDR3 coding sequence is TGTGCCAGCAGTTGGTCGGGAGGGGAGCAGTTCTTC.

The chain employs TRBV6-1 and TRBJ1-2; TRBD1 is a possible D gene (6 bases). The CDR3 is 15 amino acids. The germline V gene encodes CDR1 MNHNS and CDR2 SASEGT. V lost 2 bases, J lost 6 bases, and 16 bases lay in between. The DNA for the CDR3 is TGTGCCAGCAGTGAATGGGGGCAGAACCGGAATGGCTACACCTTC. Protein: CASSEWGQNRNGYTF.

This clone was counted between two and nine times. This rearrangement joins TRBV7-3 to TRBJ2-2, with D perhaps matching TRBD2 (6 bases). CDR3 length: 16 amino acids. Germline-derived CDR1 and CDR2 are SGHTA and FQGTGA. Trimming removed 3 bases from V and 7 bases from J, with 18 bases in between. The CDR3 spells CASSFGLALRNGELFF. CDR3 nucleotides: TGTGCCAGCAGCTTCGGGCTAGCGTTAAGGAACGGGGAGCTGTTTTTT.

The chain is built from TRBV7-2 and TRBJ2-7, with 11 bases fitting TRBD1. In germline, CDR1 is SGHTA, CDR2 FQGNSA. V was clipped by 5 bases and J by 3 bases; unmatched bases: 9. The CDR3 consists of 16 residues. The CDR3 is CASSLGSGTGGYEQYF. CDR3 nucleotide sequence: TGTGCCAGCAGCCTAGGGTCCGGGACAGGGGGCTACGAGCAGTACTTC.

This clone was found once. The chain joins TRBV7-8 to TRBJ1-1, with 9 nucleotides matching TRBD1. Trimming removed 7 bases from V and 1 base from J; junction bases left unmatched: 10. Germline CDR1 reads SGHVS; CDR2 reads FQNEAQ. There are 16 residues in the CDR3. CDR3 bases: TGTGCCAGCATACCGGGACAGGGACTCACGAACACTGAAGCTTTCTTT. Its translation is CASIPGQGLTNTEAFF.

The rearrangement links TRBV29-1 to TRBJ1-2, with 11 nucleotides matching TRBD1. Unmatched junction bases numbered 9, after V lost 6 bases and J lost 3 bases. The CDR3 consists of 15 residues. The germline V gene has CDR1 SQVTM and CDR2 ANQGSEA. The CDR3 sequence: CSVRGDRGLDYGYTF. The CDR3 DNA reads as TGCAGCGTCCGAGGGGACAGGGGGTTAGACTATGGCTACACCTTC.

The chain joins TRBV5-1 to TRBJ2-3; D is perhaps TRBD1 (6 bases). Trimming removed 1 base from V and 4 bases from J, with 10 bases in between. The germline gives CDR1 SGHRS, CDR2 YFSETQ. The CDR3 runs 14 residues. Written as DNA, the CDR3 is TGCGCCAGCAGCTTGAACAGGGTCCCAGATACGCAGTATTTT. Translation gives CASSLNRVPDTQYF.

The rearrangement joins TRBV11-1 to TRBJ1-2; TRBD1 matches at 7 bases. The CDR3 extends over 13 amino acids. The germline V gene has CDR1 SGHAT and CDR2 FQDESV (reference sequence). V shed 5 bases and J 8 bases; nucleotides not matched to a gene: 8. CDR3 residues: CASSPNRGRGYTF. The CDR3 DNA follows: TGTGCCAGCAGCCCAAACAGGGGTCGCGGCTACACCTTC.